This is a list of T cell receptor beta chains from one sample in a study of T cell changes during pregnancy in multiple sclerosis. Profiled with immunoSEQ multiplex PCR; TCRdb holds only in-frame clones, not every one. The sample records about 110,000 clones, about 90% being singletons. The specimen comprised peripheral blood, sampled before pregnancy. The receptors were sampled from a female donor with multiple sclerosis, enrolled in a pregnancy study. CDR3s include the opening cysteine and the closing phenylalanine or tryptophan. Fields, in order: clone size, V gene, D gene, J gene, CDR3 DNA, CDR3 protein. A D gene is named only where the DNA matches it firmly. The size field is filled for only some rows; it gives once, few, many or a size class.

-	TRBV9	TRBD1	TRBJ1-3	TGTGCCAGCAGCGTAGGTGGCAGGGGGATGACTGGAAACACCATATATTTT	CASSVGGRGMTGNTIYF
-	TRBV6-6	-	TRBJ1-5	TGTGCCAGCAGTTACTCGAGTGCAAATCAGCCCCAGCATTTT	CASSYSSANQPQHF
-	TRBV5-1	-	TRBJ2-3	TGCGCCAGCAGCTTGGGTTCAGGGCCCACAGATACGCAGTATTTT	CASSLGSGPTDTQYF
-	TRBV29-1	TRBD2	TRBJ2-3	TGCAGCGAAGCGGGAGGTTCGGATACGCAGTATTTT	CSEAGGSDTQYF
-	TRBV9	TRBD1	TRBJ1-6	TGTGCCAGCAGCCCCCGCGACGGAGAGGGGGCTTCACCCCTCCACTTT	CASSPRDGEGASPLHF
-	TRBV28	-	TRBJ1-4	TGTGCCAGCAGTCTCCCCCCCGGGGGAGTTAATGAAAAACTGTTTTTT	CASSLPPGGVNEKLFF
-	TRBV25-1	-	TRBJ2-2	TGTGCCAGCAGTGCGGCAGGGAACACCGGGGAGCTGTTTTTT	CASSAAGNTGELFF
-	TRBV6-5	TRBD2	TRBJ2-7	TGTGCCAGCAGTTACTCGCCCCTAGCGGGAGGTGGGCAGTACTTC	CASSYSPLAGGGQYF
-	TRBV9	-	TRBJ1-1	TGTGCCAGCAGCGGAGCCGGAACAGTGAACACTGAAGCTTTCTTT	CASSGAGTVNTEAFF
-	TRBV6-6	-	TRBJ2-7	TGTGCCAGCAGTTTGGACAGTTACGAGCAGTACTTC	CASSLDSYEQYF
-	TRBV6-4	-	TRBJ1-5	TGTGCCAGCAGCCCGACAGTTGATAGCAATCAGCCCCAGCATTTT	CASSPTVDSNQPQHF
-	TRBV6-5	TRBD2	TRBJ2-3	TGTGCCAGCAAACTAGCGGGATCCACAGATACGCAGTATTTT	CASKLAGSTDTQYF
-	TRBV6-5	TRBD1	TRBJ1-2	TGTGCCAGCAGTTACTCAGGACAGGGTAACTATGGCTACACCTTC	CASSYSGQGNYGYTF
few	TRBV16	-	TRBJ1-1	TGTGCCAGCAGCCAAAGTTCGACACTCGAATTGTTCTTT	CASSQSSTLELFF
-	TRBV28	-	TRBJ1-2	TGTGCCAGCAGTTCAGGTGGCTATGGCTACACCTTC	CASSSGGYGYTF
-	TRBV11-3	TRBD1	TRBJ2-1	TGTGCCAGCAGCTTAGAGGGACAGATCAACAATGAGCAGTTCTTC	CASSLEGQINNEQFF
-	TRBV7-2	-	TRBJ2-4	TGTGCCAGCAGCTTAGCAGGGGCCAAAAACACTCAGTACTTC	CASSLAGAKNTQYF
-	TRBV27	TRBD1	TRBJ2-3	TGTGCCAGCGGCATCACAGGGGGCCGGGATACGCAGTATTTT	CASGITGGRDTQYF
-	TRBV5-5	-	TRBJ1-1	TGTGCCAGCAGCCCGAATGTTGGGGGCAGCACTGAAGCTTTCTTT	CASSPNVGGSTEAFF
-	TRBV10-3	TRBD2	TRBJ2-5	TGTGCCATCAGCAAGGGGAGGGTGCAAGAGACCCAGTACTTC	CAISKGRVQETQYF
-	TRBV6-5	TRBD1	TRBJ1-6	TGTGCCAGCAGTGCCCCGGGACAGGGGGCTTCACCCCTCCACTTT	CASSAPGQGASPLHF
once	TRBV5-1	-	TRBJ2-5	TGCGCCAGCAGCCAGAACAGCCCAGGGATCCAAGAGACCCAGTACTTC	CASSQNSPGIQETQYF
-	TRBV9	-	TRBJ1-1	TGTGCCAGCAGCGTAGAGTGGGGGGGCAGGAACACTGAAGCTTTCTTT	CASSVEWGGRNTEAFF
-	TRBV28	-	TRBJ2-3	TGTGCCAGCAGTCGTTCGGGGGTCACAGATACGCAGTATTTT	CASSRSGVTDTQYF
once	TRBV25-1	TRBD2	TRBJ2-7	TGTGCCAGCAACGGGGGGGTGGGCGAGCAGTACTTC	CASNGGVGEQYF
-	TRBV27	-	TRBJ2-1	TGTGCCAGCAATGGTCGAGGTGGTGAGCAGTTCTTC	CASNGRGGEQFF
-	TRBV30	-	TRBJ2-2	TGTGCCTGGAGGACCCCCTGGGTAGGGGTGAACACCGGGGAGCTGTTTTTT	CAWRTPWVGVNTGELFF
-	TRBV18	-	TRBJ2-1	TGTGCCAGCTCACCACCTCTTCCCAGGTTGAATGTTGATGAGCAGTTCTTC	CASSPPLPRLNVDEQFF
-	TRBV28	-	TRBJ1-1	TGTGCCAGCAGTTTATGGGGGAGAGGATACACTGAAGCTTTCTTT	CASSLWGRGYTEAFF
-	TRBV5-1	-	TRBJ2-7	TGCGCCAGCAGCTTAGCGGTAGGGCGCTACGAGCAGTACTTC	CASSLAVGRYEQYF
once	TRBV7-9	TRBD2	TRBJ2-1	TGTGCCAGCGGATCTAGCGGGAGGATTGAGCAGTTCTTC	CASGSSGRIEQFF
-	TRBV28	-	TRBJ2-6	TGTGCCAGCAGTCAAGGCGGGGTCTCTGGGGCCAACGTCCTGACTTTC	CASSQGGVSGANVLTF
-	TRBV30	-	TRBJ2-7	TGTGCCTGGAATCAGGGGTGGTCCTACGAGCAGTACTTC	CAWNQGWSYEQYF
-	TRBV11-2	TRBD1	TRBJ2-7	TGTGCCAGCAGCTTAGATGGGGGACAGAACCCGAGGTACGAGCAGTACTTC	CASSLDGGQNPRYEQYF
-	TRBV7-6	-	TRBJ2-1	TGTGCCAGCAGCACCTCGCGCCTCAATGAGCAGTTCTTC	CASSTSRLNEQFF
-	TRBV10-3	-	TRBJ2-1	TGTGCCATCAGCTTAGCGCCCTACAATGAGCAGTTCTTC	CAISLAPYNEQFF
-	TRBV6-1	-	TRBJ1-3	TGTGCCAGCAGTGATTTAACAGGCTCTGGAAACACCATATATTTT	CASSDLTGSGNTIYF
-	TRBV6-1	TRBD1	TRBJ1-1	TGTGCCAGCAGTGCGGGACAGGGGGCTGGTGAAGCTTTCTTT	CASSAGQGAGEAFF
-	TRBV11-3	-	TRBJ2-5	TGTGCCAGCAGCTTTTCGGGGGACCAAGAGACCCAGTACTTC	CASSFSGDQETQYF
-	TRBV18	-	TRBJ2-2	TGTGCCAGCTCACCTAGCGAGAACACCGGGGAGCTGTTTTTT	CASSPSENTGELFF
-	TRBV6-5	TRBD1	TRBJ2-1	TGTGCCAGCAGTTACATGGGACAGGGGGCGAGAAATGAGCAGTTCTTC	CASSYMGQGARNEQFF
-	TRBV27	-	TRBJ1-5	TGTGCCAGCAGTTTTCGGCAGGGGCTAGGCAATCAGCCCCAGCATTTT	CASSFRQGLGNQPQHF
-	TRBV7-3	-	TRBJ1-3	TGTGCCAGCAGCTTAACCCCTGGACAGGGAAACACCATATATTTT	CASSLTPGQGNTIYF
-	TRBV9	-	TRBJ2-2	TGTGCCAGCTTCCGACCCTTGCCCGGGACAAAGAACACCGGGGAGCTGTTTTTT	CASFRPLPGTKNTGELFF
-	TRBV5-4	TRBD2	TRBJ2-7	TGTGCCAGCAGCTTGACGGGACTAGTAGACGAGCAGTACTTC	CASSLTGLVDEQYF
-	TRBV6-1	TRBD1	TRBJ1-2	TGTGCCAGCAGTCTGGACAGGGGGGCCTATGGCTACACCTTC	CASSLDRGAYGYTF
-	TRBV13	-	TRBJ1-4	TGTGCCAGCAGCTTTTTACAGGGTAATGAAAAACTGTTTTTT	CASSFLQGNEKLFF
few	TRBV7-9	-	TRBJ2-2	TGTGCCAGCAGCTTAGGGCCTCACCAGGCCGGGGAGCTGTTTTTT	CASSLGPHQAGELFF